This TCR beta chain was obtained from a study of blood T cell repertoires in COVID-19. Background on the study: Spain, Italy and the United States supplied samples that represented acute and convalescent COVID-19. The cDNA or gDNA used as material had been derived from T cells, B-cell-depleted T cells, or PBMCs.

Per the study methods: Reference gene primer amplification gave estimated nucleated cell counts. Produced via immunoSEQ multiplex PCR; TCRdb's table is partial and in-frame only. V, J and clone size are taken as reported in that table, and D and trimming were inferred from the DNA itself. Here the sample spans 400,000 to 550,000 clones, 75% to 90% being singletons. CDR3 length: 18 amino acids. Per germline, CDR1 SGHTA and CDR2 FQGTGA. V gave up 1 base and J gave up 1 base; unmatched junction bases: 12. The material sequenced was peripheral blood. The clonotype comes from a woman aged 25 to 39 with acute or convalescent COVID-19. This chain joins TRBV7-3 and TRBJ2-5, with TRBD2 identical over 7 bases. CDR3 region: CASSLMGGSQTIQETQYF. CDR3 nucleotide sequence: TGTGCCAGCAGCTTAATGGGGGGGAGCCAAACGATCCAAGAGACCCAGTACTTC.